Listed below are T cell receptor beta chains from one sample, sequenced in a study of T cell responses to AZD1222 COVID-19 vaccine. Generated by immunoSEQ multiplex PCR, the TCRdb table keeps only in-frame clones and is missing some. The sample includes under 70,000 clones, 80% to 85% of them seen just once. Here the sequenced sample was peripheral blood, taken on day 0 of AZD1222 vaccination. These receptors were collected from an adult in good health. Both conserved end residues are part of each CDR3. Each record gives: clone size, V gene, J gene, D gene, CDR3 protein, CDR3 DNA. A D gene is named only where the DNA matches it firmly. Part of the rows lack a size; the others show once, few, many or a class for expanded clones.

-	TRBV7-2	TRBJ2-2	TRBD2	CASSRTSGGANTGELFF	TGTGCCAGCAGTCGGACTAGCGGGGGGGCGAACACCGGGGAGCTGTTTTTT
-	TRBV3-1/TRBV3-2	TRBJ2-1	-	CASSQAGLHNEQFF	TGTGCCAGCAGCCAAGCGGGACTCCACAATGAGCAGTTCTTC
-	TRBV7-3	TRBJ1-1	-	CASSSAPSEAFF	TGTGCCAGCAGCTCCGCGCCCTCTGAAGCTTTCTTT
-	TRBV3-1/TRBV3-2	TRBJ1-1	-	CASSQITGDEAFF	TGTGCCAGCAGCCAAATAACTGGGGATGAAGCTTTCTTT
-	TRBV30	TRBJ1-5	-	CAWSVRNQPQHF	TGTGCCTGGAGTGTCAGGAATCAGCCCCAGCATTTT
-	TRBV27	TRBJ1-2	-	CASSLGQGYGYTF	TGTGCCAGCAGTTTAGGTCAGGGCTATGGCTACACCTTC
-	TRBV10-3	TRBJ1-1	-	CAISRGTEAFF	TGTGCCATCAGTAGAGGCACTGAAGCTTTCTTT
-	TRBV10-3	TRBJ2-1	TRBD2	CAISETQTSGRNYNEQFF	TGTGCCATCAGTGAGACCCAGACTAGCGGAAGGAACTACAATGAGCAGTTCTTC
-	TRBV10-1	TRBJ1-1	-	CASSDWQGRGEAFF	TGCGCCAGCAGTGACTGGCAGGGTCGGGGTGAAGCTTTCTTT
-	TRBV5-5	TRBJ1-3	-	CASSLERDGRNTIYF	TGTGCCAGCAGCTTGGAGAGGGATGGAAGAAACACCATATATTTT
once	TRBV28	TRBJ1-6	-	CASSLFRGSNNSPLHF	TGTGCCAGCAGTTTATTTCGGGGTTCGAATAATTCACCCCTCCACTTT
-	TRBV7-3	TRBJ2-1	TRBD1	CASSFGQGNNEQFF	TGTGCCAGCAGCTTTGGACAGGGGAACAATGAGCAGTTCTTC
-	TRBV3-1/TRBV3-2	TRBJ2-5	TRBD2	CASSPPGGETQYF	TGTGCCAGCAGCCCGCCGGGGGGAGAGACCCAGTACTTC
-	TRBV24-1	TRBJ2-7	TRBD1	CATSGGQGANEQYF	TGTGCCACCAGTGGGGGACAGGGGGCCAACGAGCAGTACTTC
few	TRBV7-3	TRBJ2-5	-	CASSLGGQETQYF	TGTGCCAGCAGCCTAGGGGGCCAAGAGACCCAGTACTTC
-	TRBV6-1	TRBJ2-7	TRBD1	CASSEDRAYEQYF	TGTGCCAGCAGTGAGGACAGGGCCTACGAGCAGTACTTC
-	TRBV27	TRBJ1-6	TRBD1	CASSRTGGYSPLHF	TGTGCCAGCAGCCGGACAGGGGGCTATTCACCCCTCCACTTT
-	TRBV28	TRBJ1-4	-	CASSLRQREKLFF	TGTGCCAGCAGTTTGAGGCAACGTGAAAAACTGTTTTTT
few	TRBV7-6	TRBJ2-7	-	CASSLDRKGEQYF	TGTGCCAGCAGCTTAGACAGGAAAGGCGAGCAGTACTTC
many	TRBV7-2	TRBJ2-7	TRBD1	CASSYTIRGSEQYF	TGTGCCAGCAGCTACACTATCAGGGGGAGCGAGCAGTACTTC
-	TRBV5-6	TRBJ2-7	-	CASSLAYEQYF	TGTGCCAGCAGCTTGGCATACGAGCAGTACTTC
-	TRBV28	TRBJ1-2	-	CASIDSTNYGYTF	TGTGCCAGCATTGACAGCACCAACTATGGCTACACCTTC